This T cell receptor (beta chain) came from a study of blood T cell repertoires in COVID-19. Study information: Collection of acute and convalescent COVID-19 samples took place in the United States, Italy and Spain.

Per germline, CDR1 SGHDT and CDR2 YYEEEE. V lost 1 base and J 0 bases, leaving 7 bases between the germline ends. This CDR3 has 14 residues. Authors' data handling: How many nucleated cells were present was estimated from reference gene primer amplification. Using immunoSEQ multiplex PCR, the repertoire was profiled, and TCRdb retains in-frame clones only, with some absent. The V and J calls and clone size are taken from that table; D and trimming were inferred from the DNA. The data hold approximately 220,000 clones, with roughly 84% observed a single time. For recovered donors of Cohort 3, there were two negative PCRs, clearance, or symptom resolution.

V and J are TRBV5-6 and TRBJ2-5; no clear D gene. This receptor was obtained from a woman aged 40 to 50 who had recovered from COVID-19. The sequencing sample was made of PBMCs or T cells enriched from blood (not recorded which). CDR3 sequence (DNA): TGTGCCAGCAGCTTGTATGGCAACCAAGAGACCCAGTACTTC. As protein: CASSLYGNQETQYF.